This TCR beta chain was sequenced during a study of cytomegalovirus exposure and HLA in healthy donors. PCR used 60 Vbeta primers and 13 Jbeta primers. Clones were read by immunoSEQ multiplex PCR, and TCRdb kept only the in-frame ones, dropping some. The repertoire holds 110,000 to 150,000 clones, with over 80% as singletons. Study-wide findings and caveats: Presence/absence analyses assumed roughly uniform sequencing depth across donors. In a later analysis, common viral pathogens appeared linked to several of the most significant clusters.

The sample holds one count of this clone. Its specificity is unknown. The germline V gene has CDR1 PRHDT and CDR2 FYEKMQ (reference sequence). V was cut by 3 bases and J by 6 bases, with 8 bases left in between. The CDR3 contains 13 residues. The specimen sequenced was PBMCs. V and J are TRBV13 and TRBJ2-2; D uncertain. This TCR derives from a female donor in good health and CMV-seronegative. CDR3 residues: CASSFKEAGELFF. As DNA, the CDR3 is TGTGCCAGCAGCTTCAAAGAGGCCGGGGAGCTGTTTTTT.